Sequencing of this TCR beta chain was carried out in a study of beta chain features in type 1 diabetes (dated 2018 in TCRdb). Notes on the research overall: Patients and healthy donors did not differ in mean age, gender distribution, total cell number or subset yield. Across all samples, fewer than 130 million sorted cells were examined, and cell number per subset correlated strongly with RNA yield. In the study, recently diagnosed type 1 diabetes patients and matched healthy donors were compared on the TCRB repertoires of their sorted circulating CD4+ T cell subsets. Regulatory and stem cell-like memory subsets were obtained from only 8 patients and roughly 8 healthy donors, while naive and central memory subsets were obtained from all 30 or so donors.

A single peripheral blood draw of about 116 mL on average was collected from each donor into heparinised tubes. Naive, central memory, regulatory and stem cell-like memory CD4+ T cells were sorted on a BD FACSAria II using a panel including CD45RO, CCR7, CD25, CD127, CD95 and CD27. All sorted populations exceeded 95% purity. PBMCs were separated immediately by Lymphoprep density gradient centrifugation and were stained directly, without being cultured. So that batch effects would be minimized, each experiment stained and sorted samples in pairs, pairing one healthy donor with one patient. Cut back by 6 bases and 0 bases, the V and J ends lie 6 bases apart. Counted from cysteine to phenylalanine, this CDR3 has 13 amino acids. Left in the record is the CDR3 DNA by itself, 39 bases read in frame from the first base. CDR1 and CDR2 are read off the germline V gene as SGHVS and FQNEAQ. The entire isolated RNA was reverse transcribed using the High Capacity cDNA Reverse Transcription Kit, and thus expressed TCRB transcripts were sequenced. Deep immunoSEQ sequencing was performed on naive, central memory and regulatory T cell samples, with an average of approximately 4 million total reads per sample. After sorted cells were lysed in RLT buffer, RNA was extracted with DNase-treated RNeasy Micro or Mini kits, with the choice depending on cell number. Each cell subset was processed separately to prevent cross-contamination, with patient and healthy donor samples processed together. Using the immunoSEQ multiplex PCR, TCRB sequences were amplified from cDNA into 87-bp fragments spanning the CDR3 region. The amplicons were sequenced using the Illumina HiSeq platform. The paper's data handling went like this. PCR bias was corrected computationally using synthetic template baselines, and reads within Hamming distance 2 were collapsed, with unmergeable singletons discarded. By aligning reads against IMGT, V, D and J genes, CDR3 length, and insertions or deletions at six rearrangement sites were assigned. Within each subset, clonotype counts were normalized to sorted cell number, and only after that were true diversity and Gini coefficients computed with the tcR R package. Repertoire sharing was quantified using the overlap coefficient calculated on TCRB nucleotide sequences. TCRdb limited this immuneACCESS table to in-frame rearrangements with V and J called. A share of clones is missing; checked studies link under half to unresolved V genes, and the rest is unexplained. V and J calls plus clone size are reproduced from that table; the DNA served to infer D and trimming. The sample includes around 290,000 clones, with around 7.8% observed a single time. Of the sample, roughly 1% is held by the ten largest clones.

This clone has just a few counts. Its antigen is not yet known. There are no base qualities to consult, and no much larger clone falls within one base. Here is what the overall study found, with its caveats: Fewer insertions and more nucleotide deletions at VDJ recombination sites were observed in patients with type 1 diabetes, implying thymic rearrangement abnormalities. Because cDNA was sequenced instead of genomic DNA, highly expressing activated cells could be over-represented, though the groups showed no difference in activation or CD3 levels. PCR may preferentially amplify shorter templates, but because patient and control samples were amplified and corrected together, any resulting skew would affect both groups equally. Naive, central memory and regulatory TCRB repertoires appeared to be more alike among patients than among healthy donors. Because small numbers of individuals were included in the HLA sub-analyses, any influence of HLA type on TCRB rearrangement was left unresolved. Type 1 diabetes patients showed a moderate but significant shortening of TCRB CDR3 length in all four CD4+ subsets.

The V and J segments used are TRBV7-8 and TRBJ2-4, with no D gene named confidently. This TCR was recovered from a woman aged 18-29 years in good health. The sample comprised central memory CD4+ T cells from blood. The DNA reads as follows: TGTGCCAGCAGGAGCACAGCCAAAAACATTCAGTACTTC. Translated, this is CASRSTAKNIQYF.